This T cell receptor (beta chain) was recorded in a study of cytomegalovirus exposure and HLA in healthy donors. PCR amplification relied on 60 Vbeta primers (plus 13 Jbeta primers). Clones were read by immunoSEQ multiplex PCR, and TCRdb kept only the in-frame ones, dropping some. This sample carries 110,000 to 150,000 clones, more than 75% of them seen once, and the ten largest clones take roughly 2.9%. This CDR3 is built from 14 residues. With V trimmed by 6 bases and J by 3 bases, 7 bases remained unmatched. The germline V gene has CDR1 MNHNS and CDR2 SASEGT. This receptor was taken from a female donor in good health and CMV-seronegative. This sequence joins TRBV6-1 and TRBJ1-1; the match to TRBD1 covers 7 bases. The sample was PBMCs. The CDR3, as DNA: TGTGCCAGCAGGTCGGGGACAGACTACACTGAAGCTTTCTTT. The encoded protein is CASRSGTDYTEAFF.